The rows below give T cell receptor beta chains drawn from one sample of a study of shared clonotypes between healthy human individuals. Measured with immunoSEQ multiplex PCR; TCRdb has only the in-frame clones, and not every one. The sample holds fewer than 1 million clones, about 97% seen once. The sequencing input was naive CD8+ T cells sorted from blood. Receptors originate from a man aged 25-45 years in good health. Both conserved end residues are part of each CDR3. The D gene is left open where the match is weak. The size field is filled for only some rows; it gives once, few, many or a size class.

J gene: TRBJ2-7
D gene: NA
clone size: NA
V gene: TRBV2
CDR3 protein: CASSEPGTQGIEQYF
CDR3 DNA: TGTGCCAGCAGTGAACCCGGGACTCAGGGGATCGAGCAGTACTTC

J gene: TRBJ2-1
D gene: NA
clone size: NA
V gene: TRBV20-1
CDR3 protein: CSTTWGNEQFF
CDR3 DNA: TGCAGTACGACGTGGGGTAATGAGCAGTTCTTC

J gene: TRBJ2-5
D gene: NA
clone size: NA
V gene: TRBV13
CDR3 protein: CASSLNPRETQYF
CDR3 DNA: TGTGCCAGCAGCTTAAACCCCCGGGAGACCCAGTACTTC

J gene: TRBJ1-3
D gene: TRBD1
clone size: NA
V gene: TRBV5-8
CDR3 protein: CASSLLTGISGNTIYF
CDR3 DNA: TGTGCCAGCAGCCTCCTGACAGGGATCTCTGGAAACACCATATATTTT

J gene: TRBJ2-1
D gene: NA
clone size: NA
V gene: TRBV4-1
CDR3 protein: CASSLPNVGNEQFF
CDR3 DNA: TGCGCCAGCAGCCTTCCCAACGTGGGCAATGAGCAGTTCTTC

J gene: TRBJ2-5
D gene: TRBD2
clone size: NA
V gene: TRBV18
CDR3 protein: CASSLATAGEYETQYF
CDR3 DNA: TGTGCCAGCTCACTGGCCACAGCGGGAGAGTATGAGACCCAGTACTTC

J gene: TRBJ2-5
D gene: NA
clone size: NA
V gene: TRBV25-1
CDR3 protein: CASSGTVERTQYF
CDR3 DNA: TGTGCCAGCAGTGGAACGGTGGAGAGGACCCAGTACTTC

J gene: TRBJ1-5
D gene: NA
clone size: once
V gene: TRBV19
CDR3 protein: CASRSSNSNQPQHF
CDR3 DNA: TGTGCCAGTAGATCATCCAATAGCAATCAGCCCCAGCATTTT

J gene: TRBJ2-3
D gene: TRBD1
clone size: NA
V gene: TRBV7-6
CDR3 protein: CASSSPVGQGIDTQYF
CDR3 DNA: TGTGCCAGCAGCTCCCCGGTGGGACAGGGTATTGATACGCAGTATTTT

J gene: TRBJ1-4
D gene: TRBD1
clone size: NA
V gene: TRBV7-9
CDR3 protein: CASSLVGTGGEKLFF
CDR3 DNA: TGTGCCAGCAGCTTAGTCGGGACAGGGGGTGAAAAACTGTTTTTT

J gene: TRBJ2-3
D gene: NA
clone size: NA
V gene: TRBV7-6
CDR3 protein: CASSLAHTIRTDTQYF
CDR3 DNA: TGTGCCAGCAGCTTAGCCCATACTATACGCACAGATACGCAGTATTTT

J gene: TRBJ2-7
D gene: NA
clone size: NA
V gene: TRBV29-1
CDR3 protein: CSVVSAAYEQYF
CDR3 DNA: TGCAGCGTTGTTTCCGCTGCCTACGAGCAGTACTTC

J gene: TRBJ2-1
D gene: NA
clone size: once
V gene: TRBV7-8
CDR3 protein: CATEPGNEQFF
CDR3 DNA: TGTGCCACCGAACCGGGAAATGAGCAGTTCTTC

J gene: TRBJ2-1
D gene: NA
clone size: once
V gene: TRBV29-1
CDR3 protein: CSVEDLASYNEQFF
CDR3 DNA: TGCAGCGTTGAAGATTTAGCTAGCTACAATGAGCAGTTCTTC

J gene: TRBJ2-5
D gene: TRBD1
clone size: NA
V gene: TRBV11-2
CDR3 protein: CASSPTGATQYF
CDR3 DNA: TGTGCCAGCAGCCCTACAGGGGCGACCCAGTACTTC

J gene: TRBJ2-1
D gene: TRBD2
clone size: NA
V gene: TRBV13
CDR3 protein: CASSGGLADNNEQFF
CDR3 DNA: TGTGCCAGCAGCGGGGGACTAGCGGATAACAATGAGCAGTTCTTC

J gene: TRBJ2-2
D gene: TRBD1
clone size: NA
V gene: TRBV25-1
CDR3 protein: CASSAPGGITGELFF
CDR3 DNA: TGTGCCAGCAGTGCCCCAGGGGGTATCACCGGGGAGCTGTTTTTT

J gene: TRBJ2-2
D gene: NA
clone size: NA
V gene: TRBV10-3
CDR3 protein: CAISGTLNTGELFF
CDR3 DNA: TGTGCCATCAGCGGGACACTGAACACCGGGGAGCTGTTTTTT

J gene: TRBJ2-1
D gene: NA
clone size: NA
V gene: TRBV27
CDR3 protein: CASSANWVSVHNEQFF
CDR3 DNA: TGTGCCAGCAGTGCGAACTGGGTATCCGTACACAATGAGCAGTTCTTC

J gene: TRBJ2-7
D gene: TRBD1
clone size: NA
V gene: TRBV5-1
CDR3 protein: CASRAPETGDYEQYF
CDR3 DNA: TGCGCCAGCAGGGCCCCCGAGACAGGGGACTACGAGCAGTACTTC

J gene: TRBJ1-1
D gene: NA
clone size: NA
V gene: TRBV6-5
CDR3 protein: CASSYVAAVLTEAFF
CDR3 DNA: TGTGCCAGCAGTTACGTGGCGGCTGTCCTCACTGAAGCTTTCTTT

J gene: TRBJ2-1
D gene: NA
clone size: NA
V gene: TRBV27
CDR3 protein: CASSLGEYNEQFF
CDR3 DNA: TGTGCCAGCAGTTTAGGGGAGTACAATGAGCAGTTCTTC

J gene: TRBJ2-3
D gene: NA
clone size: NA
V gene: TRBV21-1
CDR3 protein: CASSKHRVQETDTQYF
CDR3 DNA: TGTGCCAGCAGCAAACACCGTGTCCAGGAGACAGATACGCAGTATTTT

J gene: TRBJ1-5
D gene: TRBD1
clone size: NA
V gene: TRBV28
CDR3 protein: CASRYGTGGRNQPQHF
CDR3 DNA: TGTGCCAGCAGATATGGGACAGGGGGAAGGAATCAGCCCCAGCATTTT

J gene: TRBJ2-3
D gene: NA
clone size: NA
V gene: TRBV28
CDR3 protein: CASSSTKTSTDTQYF
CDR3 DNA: TGTGCCAGCAGTTCAACAAAAACTAGCACAGATACGCAGTATTTT

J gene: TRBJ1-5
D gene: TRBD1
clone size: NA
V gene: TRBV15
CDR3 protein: CATSTGTVSSDQPQHF
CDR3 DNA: TGTGCCACCAGCACAGGGACAGTATCAAGCGATCAGCCCCAGCATTTT

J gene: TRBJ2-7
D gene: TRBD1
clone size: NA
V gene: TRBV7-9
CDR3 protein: CASSPTSGTVSYEQYF
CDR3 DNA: TGTGCCAGCAGCCCAACCTCCGGGACAGTTTCCTACGAGCAGTACTTC

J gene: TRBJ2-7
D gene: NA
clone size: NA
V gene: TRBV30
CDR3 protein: CAWSPGFYEQYF
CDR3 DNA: TGTGCCTGGAGTCCGGGATTCTACGAGCAGTACTTC

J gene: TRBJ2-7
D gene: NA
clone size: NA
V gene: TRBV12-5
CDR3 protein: CASGLPRQRSSYEQYF
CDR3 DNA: TGTGCTAGTGGTTTGCCCCGACAAAGGAGCTCCTACGAGCAGTACTTC

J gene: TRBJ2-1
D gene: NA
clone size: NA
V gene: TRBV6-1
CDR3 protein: CATHGTSSTNEQFF
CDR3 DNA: TGTGCCACCCACGGGACCTCCTCAACCAATGAGCAGTTCTTC

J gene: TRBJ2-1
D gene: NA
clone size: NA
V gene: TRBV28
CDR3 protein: CASSLASSYNEQFF
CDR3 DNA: TGTGCCAGCAGTTTAGCGAGTTCCTACAATGAGCAGTTCTTC

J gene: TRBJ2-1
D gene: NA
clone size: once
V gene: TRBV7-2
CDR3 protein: CASSLLAASSYNEQFF
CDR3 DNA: TGTGCCAGCAGCCTATTAGCGGCTAGCTCCTACAATGAGCAGTTCTTC

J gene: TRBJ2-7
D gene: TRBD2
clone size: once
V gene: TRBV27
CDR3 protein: CASSLREGLLREQYF
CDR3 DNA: TGTGCCAGCAGTTTACGGGAGGGCCTTTTGCGCGAGCAGTACTTC

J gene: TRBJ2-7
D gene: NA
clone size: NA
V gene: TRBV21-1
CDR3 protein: CASRGISGKHYEQYF
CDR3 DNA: TGTGCCAGTCGGGGCATCAGCGGGAAACACTACGAGCAGTACTTC

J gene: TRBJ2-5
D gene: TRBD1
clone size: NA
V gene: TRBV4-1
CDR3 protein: CASSQDRQGFETQYF
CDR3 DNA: TGCGCCAGCAGCCAAGATCGACAGGGTTTCGAGACCCAGTACTTC

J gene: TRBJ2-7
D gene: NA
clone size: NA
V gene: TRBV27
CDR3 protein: CASSLAGVGYEQYF
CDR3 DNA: TGTGCCAGCAGTTTAGCCGGGGTAGGGTACGAGCAGTACTTC

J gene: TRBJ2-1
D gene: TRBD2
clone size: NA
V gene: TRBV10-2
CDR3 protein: CASSGGTSSEQFF
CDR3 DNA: TGCGCCAGCAGTGGGGGGACTAGTTCTGAGCAGTTCTTC

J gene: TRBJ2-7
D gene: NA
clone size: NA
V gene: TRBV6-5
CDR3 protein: CASRPAGLTYEQYF
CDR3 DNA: TGTGCCAGCAGGCCGGCGGGACTGACCTACGAGCAGTACTTC

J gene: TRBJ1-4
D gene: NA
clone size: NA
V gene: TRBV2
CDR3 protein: CASSEDGRSATNEKLFF
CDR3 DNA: TGTGCCAGCAGTGAAGACGGGCGGTCGGCAACTAATGAAAAACTGTTTTTT

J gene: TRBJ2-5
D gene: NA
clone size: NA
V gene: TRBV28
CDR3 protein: CASSLGAFKEQETQYF
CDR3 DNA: TGTGCCAGCAGTTTAGGGGCGTTTAAAGAACAAGAGACCCAGTACTTC

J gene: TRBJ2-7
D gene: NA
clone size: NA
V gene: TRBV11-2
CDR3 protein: CASSLAGRGMRYEQYF
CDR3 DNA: TGTGCCAGCAGCTTAGCCGGTCGGGGGATGAGGTACGAGCAGTACTTC

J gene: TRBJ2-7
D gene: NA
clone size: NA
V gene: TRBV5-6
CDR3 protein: CASSSTGALAGFTHEQYF
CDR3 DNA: TGTGCCAGCAGTTCGACAGGGGCTCTAGCGGGATTTACCCACGAGCAGTACTTC

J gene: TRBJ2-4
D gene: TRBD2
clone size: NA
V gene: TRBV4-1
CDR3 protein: CASSQGAGAFYIQYF
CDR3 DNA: TGCGCCAGCAGCCAAGGCGCGGGAGCCTTTTACATTCAGTACTTC

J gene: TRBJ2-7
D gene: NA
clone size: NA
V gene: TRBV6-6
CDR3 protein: CASSSGSYEQYF
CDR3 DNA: TGTGCCAGCAGTTCAGGGTCCTACGAGCAGTACTTC

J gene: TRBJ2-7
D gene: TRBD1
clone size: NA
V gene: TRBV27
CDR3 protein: CASGTGTESSYEQYF
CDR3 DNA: TGTGCCAGCGGGACGGGGACAGAGAGCTCCTACGAGCAGTACTTC

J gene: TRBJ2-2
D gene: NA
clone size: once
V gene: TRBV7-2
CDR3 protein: CASSLFGKIESGELFF
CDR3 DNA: TGTGCCAGCAGCTTGTTTGGGAAGATAGAATCCGGGGAGCTGTTTTTT

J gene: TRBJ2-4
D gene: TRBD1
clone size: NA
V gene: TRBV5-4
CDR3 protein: CASSEDRYTAKNIQYF
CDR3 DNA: TGTGCCAGCAGCGAGGACAGGTATACTGCCAAAAACATTCAGTACTTC

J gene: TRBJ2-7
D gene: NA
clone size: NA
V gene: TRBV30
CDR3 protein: CAWSVHGYEQYF
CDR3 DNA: TGTGCCTGGAGTGTACACGGGTACGAGCAGTACTTC

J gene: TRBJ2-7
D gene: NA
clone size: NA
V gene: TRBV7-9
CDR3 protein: CASSQTPSGYEQYF
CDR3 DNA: TGTGCCAGCAGCCAGACCCCTTCAGGCTACGAGCAGTACTTC

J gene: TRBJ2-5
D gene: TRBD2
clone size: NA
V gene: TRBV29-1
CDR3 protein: CSVLGRTSGPQETQYF
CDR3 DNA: TGCAGCGTTCTGGGTCGGACTAGCGGCCCCCAAGAGACCCAGTACTTC

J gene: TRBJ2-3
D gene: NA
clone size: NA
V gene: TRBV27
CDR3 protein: CASSPHTQYF
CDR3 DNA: TGTGCCAGCAGTCCTCATACGCAGTATTTT

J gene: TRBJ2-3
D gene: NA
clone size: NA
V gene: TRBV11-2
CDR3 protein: CASSLDVGNTQYF
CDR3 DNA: TGTGCCAGCAGCTTAGATGTGGGAAATACGCAGTATTTT

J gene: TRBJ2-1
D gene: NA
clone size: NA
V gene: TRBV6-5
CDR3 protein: CASSYPEAGEQFF
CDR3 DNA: TGTGCCAGCAGTTACCCTGAAGCCGGTGAGCAGTTCTTC

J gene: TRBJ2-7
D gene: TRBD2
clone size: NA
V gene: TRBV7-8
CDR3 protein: CASSFSSGSIYEQYF
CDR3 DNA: TGTGCCAGCAGCTTTTCTAGCGGGAGTATCTACGAGCAGTACTTC

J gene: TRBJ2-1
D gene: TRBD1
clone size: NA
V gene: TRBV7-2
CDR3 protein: CASRPDRGGSSYNEQFF
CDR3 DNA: TGTGCCAGCAGACCAGACAGGGGCGGTAGCTCCTACAATGAGCAGTTCTTC

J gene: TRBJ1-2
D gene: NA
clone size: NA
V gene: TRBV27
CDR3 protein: CASSPPDSFYGYTF
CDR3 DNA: TGTGCCAGCAGTCCCCCCGACAGCTTCTATGGCTACACCTTC

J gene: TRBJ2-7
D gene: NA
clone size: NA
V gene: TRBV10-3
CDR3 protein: CAISDVAGRADEQYF
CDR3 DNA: TGTGCCATCAGTGATGTTGCGGGAAGGGCGGACGAGCAGTACTTC

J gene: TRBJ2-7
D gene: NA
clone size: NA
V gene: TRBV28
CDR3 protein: CASRGMASSYEQYF
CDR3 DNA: TGTGCCAGCAGGGGGATGGCAAGCTCCTACGAGCAGTACTTC

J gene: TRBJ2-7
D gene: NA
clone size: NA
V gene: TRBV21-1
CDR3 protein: CASSSHGTVDFYEQYF
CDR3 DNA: TGTGCCAGCAGCAGTCACGGGACAGTGGACTTCTACGAGCAGTACTTC